Reported below is one TCR beta chain. The antigen it recognizes is unknown. Per-base quality was not reported, and no clone a single base away is much larger than it. This sample stems from a study of blood T cell repertoires in COVID-19 (dated by TCRdb to about 2020). Describing the broader study: Samples from collaborators originated in the United States, Italy and Spain and spanned both the acute and convalescent phases of COVID-19. The material from the prospective study consisted of cDNA or gDNA derived from T cells, B-cell-depleted T cells, or PBMCs. Deeply sampled blood TCRbeta repertoires from subjects exposed to, actively infected with, or recovered from COVID-19 were included in the dataset. A freely available public database, intended as a resource for researchers studying the immune response to SARS-CoV-2, is where the repertoires were released. Samples came from the ongoing ImmuneRACE study (first 160 participants) plus 1,254 subjects from 6 global collaborators. Sample metadata almost always included a de-identified subject ID, COVID-19 status, age in years and sex. Where available, HLA class I and class II types were taken from metadata supplied by the sample provider and were not determined by assay-based typing. What the authors observed across the whole study: The quantity of clinical and demographic metadata differed by source and by participant and was supplied without curation.

V is cut back by 3 bases and J by 1 base, with 12 bases in the junction unmatched. Reading from cysteine to phenylalanine, the CDR3 counts 17 amino acids. Of the read, only the CDR3 DNA is kept; its 51 bases are in frame from base 1. Per the germline V gene, MNHNS is the CDR1 and SASEGT is the CDR2. TCRbeta CDR3 regions were amplified from genomic DNA by means of the immunoSEQ Assay, a bias-controlled multiplex PCR. In the authors' own workflow: Nucleated cell counts per sample were estimated from amplification of reference gene primers within the assay. Sequence reads were collapsed and filtered to measure the absolute abundance of every unique TCRbeta CDR3 rearrangement. Productive Simpson clonality was computed per sample as the square root of Simpson's diversity index over productive rearrangements. TCRdb mirrors the immuneACCESS table, restricted to in-frame sequences. Some clones are absent from its copies; in checked studies, under half trace to an unresolved V gene, and the reason for the others is unknown. The DNA was the basis for D and trimming; V, J and clone size are from that table. In all, the sample holds approximately 290,000 clones, and 75% to 90% of those were seen once. The ten biggest clones cover roughly 4% of the sample.

Enrolling through a virtual design, the prospective study's participants ranged in age from roughly 18 to 89 years and lived across roughly 23 United States geographic areas. In the prospective study, participants were assigned to cohorts based on the clinical history participants reported in a screening survey and a study questionnaire. ImmuneRACE Cohort 3 recovered participants were defined by two consecutive negative NP/OP PCR tests, healthcare professional clearance, or symptom resolution. Each participant in the prospective study had whole blood, serum and a nasopharyngeal or oropharyngeal swab collected by mobile phlebotomists. Over an approximately 2-month period, participants in the prospective study had the option of providing additional blood draws and questionnaires. Before DNA extraction, blood samples from the prospective study were shipped at room temperature or frozen.

The source material was PBMCs or T cells enriched from blood (not recorded which). The chain joins TRBV6-1 to TRBJ2-7, with 7 junctional bases fitting TRBD1. The receptor's source is a woman aged 25-40 years who had recovered from COVID-19. The sequenced DNA: TGTGCCAGCAGTGATTCGGGACAGTCTCTTGGGTCCTACGAGCAGTACTTC. The encoded protein is CASSDSGQSLGSYEQYF.